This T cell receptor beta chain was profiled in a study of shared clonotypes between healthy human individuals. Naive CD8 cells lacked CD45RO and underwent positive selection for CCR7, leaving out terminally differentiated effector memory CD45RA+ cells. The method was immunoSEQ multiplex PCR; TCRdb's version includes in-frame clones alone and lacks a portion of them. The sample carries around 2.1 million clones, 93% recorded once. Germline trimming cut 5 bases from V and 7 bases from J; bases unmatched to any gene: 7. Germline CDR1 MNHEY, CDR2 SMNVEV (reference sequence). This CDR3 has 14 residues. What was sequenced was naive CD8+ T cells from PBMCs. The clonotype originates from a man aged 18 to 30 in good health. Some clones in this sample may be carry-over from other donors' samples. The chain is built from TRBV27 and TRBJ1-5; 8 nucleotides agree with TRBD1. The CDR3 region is CASSRGQGSQPQHF. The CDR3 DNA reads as TGTGCCAGCAGTCGCGGACAGGGCAGCCAGCCCCAGCATTTT.